This paragraph reports one T cell receptor beta chain. Sequencing was performed with immunoSEQ multiplex PCR; in TCRdb, only in-frame clones are kept and a portion is missing. The sample has around 40,000 clones, roughly three quarters seen once. The sort gate was single viable CD3+CD4+CD8-CD45RO+ cells for memory CD4+ T cells. The sample belongs to a study of memory CD4+ T cells and cytomegalovirus serostatus. This CDR3 contains 15 residues. Trimming at V came to 1 base and at J to 5 bases, leaving 4 bases not matched to a gene. The V gene's germline CDR1 is SNHLY and CDR2 FYNNEI. This rearrangement joins TRBV2 to TRBJ2-2; 7 bases fit TRBD1. This clonotype was obtained from an adult in good health and CMV-seronegative. The sample comprised memory CD4+ T cells from blood. The CDR3 nucleotides are TGTGCCAGCAGTGAAGGGGACAGCTGGACCGGGGAGCTGTTTTTT. It is translated as CASSEGDSWTGELFF.